The T cell receptor beta chain described here comes from a study of Japanese encephalitis immunity and Zika vaccine responses (dated by TCRdb to the early 2020s). About the full investigation: Included participants received three 5.0 ug doses of alum-adjuvanted ZPIV at weeks 0, 4 and 28. TCR repertoires were also analyzed from a few flavivirus-naive individuals at weeks 2, 6 and 52 after starting ZPIV vaccination. Several representative participants from each pre-vaccination group were selected for TCR sequencing, using samples from week 0 (after pre-vaccination and before ZPIV) and week 52. A two-dose regimen of JEV vaccine (IXIARO), with doses given 28 days apart, was administered to eleven to twelve participants two to three months before the first ZPIV dose. ZIKV peptides were 15-mers overlapping by 11 residues, selected for NetMHCpan/NetMHCII-predicted epitopes with affinity below 50 nM. Before ZPIV, more than eleven participants were given one dose of YFV vaccine (YF-VAX), while nine participants were flavivirus-naive. The stimulations used peptide pools from ZIKV structural proteins divided into flavivirus-conserved and non-conserved sets, or JEV or YFV peptides that matched the pre-vaccination. The study tested whether CD4 T cell responses to the Zika vaccine were shaped by prior Japanese encephalitis virus (JEV) or yellow fever virus (YFV) vaccination. General conclusions and limits of the study: Only a few individuals showed CD8 T cell responses to ZIKV peptide pools, and those responses were very low in magnitude. JEV-pre-vaccinated donors showed higher repertoire similarity across time-points and stimulations than YFV-pre-vaccinated donors, indicating more clonotypes common to ZIKV and JEV stimulation. Only a subset of trial participants with three doses and adequate samples was analyzed, not the entire vaccinated cohort. Because there were not enough samples, the peptide pools could not be deconvoluted, which meant the specific peptides behind the cross-reactive responses went unidentified. After ZPIV, repertoire richness of CD4 T cells responding to conserved ZIKV epitopes significantly decreased in JEV-pre-vaccinated donors. Samples were clustered by participant, with no similarity observed between individuals, suggesting that no public TCRs were detected.

Library method: 5' RACE. Before sequencing, TCRbeta libraries were pooled in proportion to the sorted cell numbers of each library. Total RNA from sorted cells was extracted with RNAzol RT, and cDNA was made with an oligo(dT) primer and a template-switching oligo. The TCRbeta V-CDR3-J region was PCR-amplified with Kapa HiFi using a SMARTer oligo primer and a TCRbeta constant-region primer. A second PCR attached Illumina adaptors and sample-specific index barcodes, followed by HighPrep bead cleanup and Bioanalyzer confirmation of a band of roughly 650 bp. Libraries were sequenced on an Illumina MiSeq with 2x151 bp paired-end reads. As for the original processing: An in-house Java program demultiplexed the reads, while MiXCR assigned TCRbeta annotations and counted clonotypes. Repertoire overlap used Morisita-Horn indices from the R package vegan, with UPGMA clustering and Circos plots of recurring clonotypes. Shannon diversity and richness were normalized to the maximum possible value based on input cell numbers, so that values between 0 and 1 were obtained. CDR3beta sequences were aligned with MUSCLE, distances computed with SeqinR, and multidimensional scaling plotted in R. TCRdb redid the processing of the public reads, applying fastp at Q25 and MiXCR, and retained in-frame beta chains. For every CDR3 protein sequence, its rows merge into one entry that carries the most common genes and DNA. The V and J calls reflect TCRdb's pipeline rather than the authors' work. Within this sample are roughly 110 distinct CDR3 sequences, with around 16% of them counted one time only. Under 65% of the sample comes from the top ten.

Deletion took 3 bases off V and 2 bases off J, with a span of 8 bases between the germline ends. Via the germline V gene (reference sequence), CDR1 is LNHDA and CDR2 SQIVND. From the cysteine up to the phenylalanine, the CDR3 has a length of 15 residues. Only the CDR3 DNA stays, 45 bases, in frame from base 1. This clonotype is classified as large (0.1 to 1%). Base qualities are not recorded, but no much larger clone differs from it by a single base. PBMCs were labeled with CellTrace CFSE and were cultured for about 6 days in RPMI containing approximately 7.2% human serum plus peptide pools at roughly 0.93 ug/mL each. Unfixed proliferating CD4 T cells were sorted on a BD FACSAria as live CD56-CD19-CD16-CD3+CD4+ CFSE-low cells. Enrolled adults were healthy and were found to be seronegative for ZIKV, JEV, YFV, DENV and WNV by microneutralization screening. The samples were taken from a phase 1, double-blinded, randomized, placebo-controlled trial testing an alum-adjuvanted Zika purified-inactivated virus (ZPIV) vaccine. Peripheral blood mononuclear cells were isolated using a standard procedure and kept frozen in liquid nitrogen until needed.

The TCR was taken from an adult woman who received an inactivated Zika virus vaccine. The chain is encoded by TRBV19 joined to TRBJ2-6, with the D gene uncertain. This sample comprised antigen-activated CD4+ T cells from blood, cultured, obtained during a Zika inactivated vaccine study. The CDR3 region reads CASSILGTGANVLTF. The DNA sequence is given as TGTGCCAGTAGTATTTTGGGTACTGGGGCCAACGTCCTGACTTTC.